The 28 T cell receptor beta chains given below trace back to one sample, sequenced in a study of T cells after yellow fever vaccination. Via MiXCR, TCRdb re-called the 5' RACE reads, giving one row per CDR3 protein. The table has fewer than 400,000 distinct CDR3 sequences, 6.2% seen once. The material sequenced was PBMCs, taken 5 days after the yellow fever booster vaccination. The source of these receptors is a man younger than 40 who received the YFV17D yellow fever vaccine.

The chain has TRBV6-2 or TRBV6-3 and TRBJ2-1, with TRBD2 identical over 11 bases. With V trimmed by 0 bases and J by 0 bases, 7 bases remained unmatched. Germline CDR1 MNHEY, CDR2 SVGEGT. The CDR3 has 19 amino acids. CDR3 loop: CASSYSVTSGTSSYNEQFF. In DNA, the CDR3 is TGTGCCAGCAGTTACTCTGTGACTAGCGGGACAAGCTCCTACAATGAGCAGTTCTTC.

This clonotype was detected ten times or more. J is TRBJ2-7 and V is TRBV6-2 or TRBV6-3; 12 bases agree with TRBD2. This CDR3 is built from 15 residues. The V gene's germline CDR1 is MNHEY and CDR2 SVGEGT. V lost 6 bases, J lost 6 bases, and 9 bases stayed unmatched. CDR3 loop: CASSLRLAGEGEQYF. DNA for the CDR3: TGTGCCAGCAGCCTTAGACTAGCGGGAGAAGGCGAGCAGTACTTC.

The chain joins TRBV7-6 to TRBJ2-5; 7 bases match TRBD1. The trim removed 4 bases at V and 1 base at J, leaving 3 bases unmatched. CDR1 is SGHVS and CDR2 is FNYEAQ in the germline V gene. The CDR3 totals 14 residues. The CDR3 sequence is CASSSKGAQETQYF. The CDR3 nucleotides read TGTGCCAGCAGCTCCAAGGGGGCCCAAGAGACCCAGTACTTC. Full variable domain (remainder filled in from reference TRBV7-6 and TRBJ2-5): GAGVSQSPRYKVTKRGQDVALRCDPISGHVSLYWYRQALGQGPEFLTYFNYEAQQDKSGLPNDRFSAERPEGSISTLTIQRTEQRDSAMYRCASSSKGAQETQYFGPGTRLLVL.

In this sample, this clonotype turned up a few times. J is TRBJ2-6 and V is TRBV12-3 or TRBV12-4; the match to TRBD1 covers 11 bases. Trimming at V came to 5 bases and at J to 1 base, leaving 4 bases not matched to a gene. The CDR3 spans 17 residues. The CDR3 here is CASSPGTGGSGANVLTF. The DNA for the CDR3 is TGTGCCAGCAGTCCCGGGACAGGGGGGTCTGGGGCCAACGTCCTGACTTTC.

This clonotype was seen at least ten times. The chain uses TRBV3-1 and TRBJ1-1; D gene uncertain. The germline V and J ends were trimmed by 0 bases and 3 bases, with 11 bases remaining between them. The CDR3 runs 15 residues. Germline assignment: CDR1 LGHDT and CDR2 YNNKEL (reference sequence). DNA for the CDR3: TGTGCCAGCAGCCAAGACTGGTTCAAGGACACTGAAGCTTTCTTT. Encoded protein: CASSQDWFKDTEAFF.

The V and J genes are TRBV7-9 and TRBJ2-5; D is perhaps TRBD1 (6 bases). The CDR3 totals 12 residues. Germline values: CDR1 SEHNR, CDR2 FQNEAQ (reference sequence). V was pared by 8 bases and J by 7 bases, with 14 bases between. CDR3 region: CASGEGGGTQYF. CDR3 nucleotide sequence: TGTGCCAGCGGGGAAGGGGGTGGGACCCAGTACTTC.

The chain employs TRBV29-1 and TRBJ1-2; D not resolved. The CDR3 is made up of 15 amino acids. Trimming cost V 1 base and J 5 bases, with 17 bases left between them. Germline CDR1 reads SQVTM; CDR2 reads ANQGSEA. The CDR3 sequence: CSVEVPGLAFYGYTF. The CDR3, as DNA: TGCAGCGTTGAAGTCCCGGGTTTAGCGTTTTATGGCTACACCTTC.

This clonotype was seen repeatedly, ten times or more. The rearrangement joins TRBV25-1 to TRBJ1-1; no clear D. The germline V and J ends were trimmed by 3 bases and 5 bases, with 25 bases remaining between them. The CDR3 has 18 amino acids. Germline V lookup: CDR1 MGHDK, CDR2 SYGVNS. DNA of the CDR3: TGTGCCAGCAGTGAGCGGGGTCACTATCCCACTGGGGATACTGAAGCTTTCTTT. Protein: CASSERGHYPTGDTEAFF.

The chain recombines TRBV6-1 with TRBJ1-1, with D possibly matching TRBD1 (6 bases). Germline-derived CDR1 and CDR2 are MNHNS and SASEGT. The CDR3 is 14 residues long. V was clipped by 6 bases and J by 0 bases, with 11 bases between them. In DNA form, the CDR3 reads TGTGCCAGCAGCCACGGACAGATGAACACTGAAGCTTTCTTT. Translating gives CASSHGQMNTEAFF.

In its sample, this clonotype was seen many times. This chain uses TRBV28 with TRBJ1-2, with TRBD1 identical over 10 bases. This CDR3 spans 14 amino acids. V shed 8 bases, J shed 5 bases, and the junction held 8 bases outside the gene matches. Germline assignment: CDR1 MDHEN and CDR2 SYDVKM. For the CDR3, the DNA is TGTGCCAGCGAGGGACAGGGGAGGGTTTATGGCTACACCTTC. Translation: CASEGQGRVYGYTF.

This clonotype was observed a handful of times. This chain connects TRBV19 to TRBJ2-5, with 8 bases lining up with TRBD1. This CDR3 spans 15 amino acids. Unmatched junction bases numbered 5, after V lost 4 bases and J lost 1 base. Germline-derived CDR1 and CDR2 are LNHDA and SQIVND (reference sequence). The CDR3 here is CASSRTGPSQETQYF. In DNA form, the CDR3 reads TGTGCCAGTAGTAGGACAGGGCCCTCCCAAGAGACCCAGTACTTC.

This clonotype was seen ten or more times. V and J are TRBV7-2 and TRBJ1-1, with unresolved D. The germline V and J ends were trimmed by 2 bases and 1 base, with 5 bases remaining between them. Looked up from germline, CDR1 is SGHTA and CDR2 is FQGNSA. This CDR3 is 13 amino acids long. CDR3 sequence: CASSLQRNTEAFF. The CDR3 DNA reads TGTGCCAGCAGCTTACAGAGGAACACTGAAGCTTTCTTT.

This clonotype has just a few counts. The V call is TRBV20-1, the J call TRBJ2-5; no firm D call. The germline V and J ends were trimmed by 3 bases and 3 bases, with 11 bases remaining between them. The germline CDR1 and CDR2 sequences are DFQATT and SNEGSKA (reference sequence). This CDR3 comprises 13 residues. The CDR3 coding sequence is TGCAGTGCTAGTTTTGTGCGGAAAGAGACCCAGTACTTC. Residues: CSASFVRKETQYF.

This clonotype turned up a few times. The rearrangement joins TRBV29-1 to TRBJ1-1; the D gene is possibly TRBD1 (5 bases). The V gene lost 6 bases and the J gene lost 7 bases, with 9 bases spanning the gap. CDR1 and CDR2 from the germline V gene are SQVTM and ANQGSEA. This CDR3 region has 10 residues. The CDR3 DNA reads as TGCAGCGTCCGGGGCGTTGAAGCTTTCTTT. It encodes CSVRGVEAFF.

This clonotype occurred a few times. V usage is TRBV28 and J usage is TRBJ2-7; 8 bases are shared with TRBD1. Losses at the gene ends were 7 bases for V and 3 bases for J; bases not matched to a gene: 14. The germline V gene encodes CDR1 MDHEN and CDR2 SYDVKM. This CDR3 has 16 residues. CDR3 in amino acids: CASTRIGQGIGYEQYF. The CDR3 DNA reads as TGTGCCAGCACCCGAATAGGACAGGGAATCGGCTACGAGCAGTACTTC.

This clonotype has a count of ten or more. CDR3 DNA: TGTGCCAGCAGCTCCGACAGGGGCCTCAATCAGCCCCAGCATTTT. As protein: CASSSDRGLNQPQHF. The V and J genes are TRBV7-9 and TRBJ1-5; 8 positions match TRBD1. Losses at the gene ends were 4 bases for V and 3 bases for J; bases not matched to a gene: 5. The CDR3 covers 15 residues. The germline V gene encodes CDR1 SEHNR and CDR2 FQNEAQ (reference sequence).

The chain has TRBV20-1 and TRBJ2-3; 8 nucleotides match TRBD2. The CDR3 has 14 residues. Germline assignment: CDR1 DFQATT and CDR2 SNEGSKA (reference sequence). The junction had 6 bases not matched to a gene; V was cut back by 5 bases and J by 2 bases. CDR3 in amino acids: CSAPSGGATDTQYF. For the CDR3, the DNA is TGCAGTGCTCCCAGCGGGGGAGCCACAGATACGCAGTATTTT.

This clonotype was counted ten times or more. This chain uses TRBV4-3 with TRBJ2-7; 7 nucleotides agree with TRBD2. In germline, CDR1 is LGHNA, CDR2 YSLEER. CDR3 length: 13 amino acids. V lost 0 bases to trimming and J lost 6 bases; unmatched junction nucleotides: 2. The CDR3 reads CASSQETSFEQYF. Here the CDR3 DNA reads TGCGCCAGCAGCCAAGAGACTAGCTTCGAGCAGTACTTC.

This clonotype was picked up many times. This chain uses TRBV5-1 with TRBJ1-3; TRBD1 matches 11 bases. The CDR3 runs to 19 residues. The junction had 13 bases not matched to a gene; V was cut back by 2 bases and J by 3 bases. CDR1 is SGHRS and CDR2 is YFSETQ in the germline V gene. The DNA for the CDR3 is TGCGCCAGCAGCTTCGATAGTCCGGGACAGGGGGGTTTTGGAAACACCATATATTTT. Its protein is CASSFDSPGQGGFGNTIYF.

The J gene is TRBJ2-2, the V gene TRBV30; no firm D call. Trimming removed 7 bases from V and 6 bases from J, with 12 bases in between. The CDR3 sequence is 12 residues long. Per the germline V gene, CDR1 is GTSNPN and CDR2 is SVGIG (reference sequence). Written as DNA, the CDR3 is TGTGCCTCCCTAGGTTTTTCCGGGGAGCTGTTTTTT. Residues: CASLGFSGELFF.

This clonotype was picked up many times. This rearrangement joins TRBV11-2 to TRBJ1-6; 9 nucleotides match TRBD1. Germline V CDR1 and CDR2: SGHAT, FQNNGV. The CDR3 loop spans 18 amino acids. V lost 1 base and J lost 3; bases outside the gene matches: 7. This CDR3 reads CASSLVITGGVYNSPLHF. CDR3 DNA sequence: TGTGCCAGCAGCTTAGTCATCACAGGGGGCGTCTATAATTCACCCCTCCACTTT.

In this sample, this clonotype turned up many times. The rearrangement links TRBV20-1 to TRBJ2-7; 7 bases align to TRBD1. The CDR3 has 13 residues. Germline V CDR1 and CDR2: DFQATT, SNEGSKA (reference sequence). The CDR3 DNA reads TGCAGCGTACTTACAGGGGTCGCCTACGAGCAGTACTTC. Amino acid sequence: CSVLTGVAYEQYF.

This clonotype was recorded many times. This chain connects TRBV28 to TRBJ2-2; D gene uncertain. V lost 8 bases to trimming and J lost 8 bases, with 9 bases between them. The germline gives CDR1 MDHEN, CDR2 SYDVKM. This CDR3 has 11 residues. The CDR3: CASSWGGELFF. CDR3 nucleotide sequence: TGTGCCAGCTCCTGGGGAGGGGAGCTGTTTTTT.

The rearrangement uses TRBV12-3 or TRBV12-4 and TRBJ2-2; D is unclear. V was cut by 3 bases and J by 0 bases, with 5 bases left in between. This CDR3 spans 14 amino acids. CDR3 coding DNA: TGTGCCAGCAGTTTCACGACGAACACCGGGGAGCTGTTTTTT. It is translated as CASSFTTNTGELFF.

This clonotype was seen repeatedly, ten times or more. The chain recombines TRBV4-3 with TRBJ2-7, with TRBD2 identical over 9 bases. Looked up from germline, CDR1 is LGHNA and CDR2 is YSLEER. V dropped 2 bases and J dropped 2; count of bases not matched to a gene: 4. The CDR3 is made up of 15 amino acids. The CDR3 nucleotides read TGCGCCAGCAGCCAATTTAGCGGGGGAGCCTACGAGCAGTACTTC. Its protein product is CASSQFSGGAYEQYF.

For this clonotype: This may be a read error: a much more frequent sequence differs by one nucleotide. This chain links TRBV3-1 with TRBJ1-5; no reliable D call. CDR3 size: 13 residues. Trimming took 0 bases from V and 6 from J, leaving 6 bases between them. Germline-derived CDR1 and CDR2 are LGHDT and YNNKEL (reference sequence). The CDR3 DNA reads as TGTGCCAGCAGCCAAGATTTCAGTCAGCCCCAGCATTTT. Amino acid sequence: CASSQDFSQPQHF. Drawing the rest from reference TRBV3-1 and TRBJ1-5, the complete variable domain is DTAVSQTPKYLVTQMGNDKSIKCEQNLGHDTMYWYKQDSKKFLKIMFSYNNKELIINETVPNRFSPKSPDKAHLNLHINSLELGDSAVYFCASSQDFSQPQHFGDGTRLSIL.

This clonotype was counted many times. The rearrangement joins TRBV9 to TRBJ2-7; 11 positions match TRBD1. The V gene's germline CDR1 is SGDLS and CDR2 YYNGEE. With 0 bases clipped from V and 7 bases from J, the junction kept 9 bases outside the gene matches. The CDR3 contains 16 residues. CDR3 DNA: TGTGCCAGCAGCGTAGCTACGAGGGGGACAGGGGGAGAGCAGTACTTC. Its translation is CASSVATRGTGGEQYF.

The V gene is TRBV29-1, the J gene TRBJ1-2; TRBD1 agrees at 8 bases. The junction had 0 bases not matched to a gene; V was cut back by 7 bases and J by 2 bases. Germline assignment: CDR1 SQVTM and CDR2 ANQGSEA. The CDR3 runs 11 residues. CDR3 amino acids: CSAGGNYGYTF. CDR3 bases: TGCAGCGCAGGGGGCAACTATGGCTACACCTTC.